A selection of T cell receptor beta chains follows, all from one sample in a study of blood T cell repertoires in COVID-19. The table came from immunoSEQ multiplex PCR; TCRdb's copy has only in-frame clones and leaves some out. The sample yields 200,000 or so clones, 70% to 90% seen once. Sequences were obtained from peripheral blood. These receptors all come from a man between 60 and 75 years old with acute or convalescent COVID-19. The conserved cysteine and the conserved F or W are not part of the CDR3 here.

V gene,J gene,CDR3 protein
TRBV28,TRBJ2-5,ASSFYPGQGMKTQY
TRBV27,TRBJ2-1,ASSSPGTSGRNEQF
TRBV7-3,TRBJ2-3,ASSLRGDTDTQY
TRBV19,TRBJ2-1,ASSIQAYQLGNEQF
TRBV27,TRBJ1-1,ASQDQQGVGAF
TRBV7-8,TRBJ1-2,ASSPLPGQGKYGYT
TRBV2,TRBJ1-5,ASSRDRNNQPQH
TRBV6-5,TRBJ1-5,ASTGEVGNQPQH
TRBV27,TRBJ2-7,ASSRRDTTYEQY
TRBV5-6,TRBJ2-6,ASSLYRISSGANVLT
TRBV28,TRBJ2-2,ASSWGGGNTGELF
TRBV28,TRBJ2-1,ASRGGGTGGYNEQF
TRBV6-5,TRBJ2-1,ASRNPSGGNNEQF
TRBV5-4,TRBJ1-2,ASSLVGQMDT
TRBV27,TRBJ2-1,ASSLRGGYNEQF
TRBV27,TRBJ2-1,ASSPTGETSYNEQF